This T cell receptor beta chain was retrieved from a study of blood T cell repertoires in COVID-19. Across the study: PBMCs, B-cell-depleted T cells, or T cells were the source of the cDNA or gDNA that made up the material.

Assay used: immunoSEQ multiplex PCR; TCRdb lists only in-frame clones, some missing. The table lists roughly 290,000 clones, 70% to 90% of them singletons. Between the trimmed V and J ends, which lost 2 bases and 0 bases, there was a span of 9 bases. Germline lookup yields CDR1 MGHRA and CDR2 YSYEKL. The CDR3 runs to 15 residues. The TCR originated in a woman aged 25 to 39 who had recovered from COVID-19. The chain links TRBV4-1 to TRBJ2-3, with D possibly matching TRBD2 (6 bases). Input material: PBMCs or T cells enriched from blood (not recorded which). In DNA, the CDR3 is TGCGCCAGCAGCCAATCGGGGAGGAGCACAGATACGCAGTATTTT. Encoded protein: CASSQSGRSTDTQYF.